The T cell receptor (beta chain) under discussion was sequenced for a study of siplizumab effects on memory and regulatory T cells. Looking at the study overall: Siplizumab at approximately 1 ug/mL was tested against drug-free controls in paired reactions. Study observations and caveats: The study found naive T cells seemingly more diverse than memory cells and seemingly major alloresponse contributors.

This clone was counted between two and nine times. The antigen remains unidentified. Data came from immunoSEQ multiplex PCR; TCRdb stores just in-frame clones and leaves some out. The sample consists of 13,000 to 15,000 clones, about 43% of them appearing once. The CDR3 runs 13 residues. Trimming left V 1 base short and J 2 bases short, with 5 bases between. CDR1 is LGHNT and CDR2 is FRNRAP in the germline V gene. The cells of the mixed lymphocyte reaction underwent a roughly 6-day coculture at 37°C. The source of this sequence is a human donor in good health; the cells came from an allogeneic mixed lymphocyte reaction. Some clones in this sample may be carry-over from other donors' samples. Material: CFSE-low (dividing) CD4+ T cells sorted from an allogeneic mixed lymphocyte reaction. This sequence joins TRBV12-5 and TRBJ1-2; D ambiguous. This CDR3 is CASGLGRNYGYTF. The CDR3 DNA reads TGTGCTAGTGGTTTGGGCAGGAACTATGGCTACACCTTC. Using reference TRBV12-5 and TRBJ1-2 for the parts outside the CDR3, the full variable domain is DARVTQTPRHKVTEMGQEVTMRCQPILGHNTVFWYRQTMMQGLELLAYFRNRAPLDDSGMPKDRFSAEMPDATLATLKIQPSEPRDSAVYFCASGLGRNYGYTFGSGTRLTVV.